The 27 T cell receptor beta chains below were found in one sample sequenced in a study of cytomegalovirus exposure and HLA in healthy donors. Primers included in the PCR were 60 Vbeta and 13 Jbeta primers. This table comes from immunoSEQ multiplex PCR, and its TCRdb copy is limited to in-frame clones, with some not included. The sample carries 150,000 to 200,000 clones, around four fifths recorded once. The sample comprised PBMCs. Every receptor here comes from a man in his fifties or sixties in good health and CMV-seropositive.

The V and J genes are TRBV6-1 and TRBJ2-2; 7 nucleotides line up with TRBD1. Germline CDR1 reads MNHNS; CDR2 reads SASEGT. This CDR3 has 14 residues. V shed 8 bases and J 0 bases; nucleotides not matched to a gene: 3. The CDR3 DNA is TGTGCCAGCCTGGGACAGACGAACACCGGGGAGCTGTTTTTT. It specifies CASLGQTNTGELFF.

This rearrangement joins TRBV2 to TRBJ2-2; 7 nucleotides match TRBD2. The trim removed 4 bases at V and 4 bases at J, leaving 6 bases unmatched. Germline V gene sequence: CDR1 SNHLY, CDR2 FYNNEI. The CDR3 totals 15 residues. The CDR3 coding sequence is TGTGCCAGCAGTGTCTCGGGAGGTAGCACCGGGGAGCTGTTTTTT. Encoded protein: CASSVSGGSTGELFF.

Concerning this clone: In this CDR3 the conserved last residue, phenylalanine or tryptophan, is missing, so a read error is likely. This chain connects TRBV5-1 to TRBJ2-3; 9 bases line up with TRBD1. This CDR3 region has 16 residues. V was pared by 0 bases and J by 4 bases, with 6 bases of the junction left unmatched. Germline CDR1 and CDR2: SGHRS and YFSETQ. The CDR3 nucleotides read TGCGCCAGCAGCTTGGGGCTACAGGGGGCCGCAGATACGCAGTATTCT. It yields the protein CASSLGLQGAADTQYS.

The rearrangement uses TRBV13 and TRBJ2-1; 8 positions agree with TRBD2. CDR3 size: 15 residues. CDR1 is PRHDT and CDR2 is FYEKMQ in the germline V gene (reference sequence). The trim removed 2 bases at V and 5 bases at J, leaving 5 bases unmatched. CDR3 DNA: TGTGCCAGCAGCTTAACTAGCGGCTTAGACAATGAGCAGTTCTTC. Its protein product is CASSLTSGLDNEQFF. The full variable domain, completed using reference TRBV13 and TRBJ2-1, is AAGVIQSPRHLIKEKRETATLKCYPIPRHDTVYWYQQGPGQDPQFLISFYEKMQSDKGSIPDRFSAQQFSDYHSELNMSSLELGDSALYFCASSLTSGLDNEQFFGPGTRLTVL.

The CDR3 reads CASSLFSEGTGKNEQYF. CDR3 DNA: TGTGCCAGCAGTTTATTCAGTGAGGGGACAGGGAAGAACGAGCAGTACTTC. The gene calls are TRBV27 and TRBJ2-7, with TRBD1 matching over 9 bases. The CDR3 runs to 17 residues. Trimming removed 1 base from V and 5 bases from J; junction bases left unmatched: 12. The germline V gene encodes CDR1 MNHEY and CDR2 SMNVEV (reference sequence).

This sequence joins TRBV7-2 and TRBJ2-5; no firm D call. V shed 2 bases and J shed 9 bases, with 16 bases lying between them. The CDR3 spans 14 residues. Germline V gives CDR1 SGHTA, CDR2 FQGNSA. The chain's CDR3 is CASSLLGSRLPQYF. CDR3 bases: TGTGCCAGCAGCTTACTGGGTTCTAGGCTGCCCCAGTACTTC.

This clone was counted between two and nine times. This chain joins TRBV6-6 and TRBJ2-2; perhaps TRBD1 as D (5 bases). This CDR3 contains 15 residues. The V and J ends lost 4 bases and 0 bases respectively, with 9 bases between them. Per germline, CDR1 MNHNY and CDR2 SVGAGI (reference sequence). This CDR3 reads CASSFKGTNTGELFF. CDR3 coding DNA: TGTGCCAGCAGTTTTAAGGGGACGAACACCGGGGAGCTGTTTTTT.

The V gene is TRBV21-1, the J gene TRBJ2-7; the table's D call of TRBD1 was not tested on the DNA. TRBV21-1 has pseudogene status. The CDR3 spans 15 residues. The CDR3 spells CASIQPGQGAYEQYF. The DNA for the CDR3 is TGTGCCAGCATCCAACCGGGACAGGGGGCCTACGAGCAGTACTTC.

The chain links TRBV7-2 to TRBJ2-5; 9 bases are shared with TRBD1. The CDR3 is made up of 14 amino acids. Germline CDR1 and CDR2: SGHTA and FQGNSA. The ends lost 4 bases at V and 5 bases at J; junction bases unmatched: 5. CDR3 loop: CASSWGQGFETQYF. CDR3 in DNA: TGTGCCAGCAGCTGGGGACAGGGATTTGAGACCCAGTACTTC.

This clone is a singleton in its sample. This chain joins TRBV5-4 and TRBJ1-2, with D unresolved. V dropped 4 bases and J dropped 3 bases, with 13 bases sitting between them. The CDR3 consists of 14 residues. Looked up from germline, CDR1 is SGHNT and CDR2 is YYREEE (reference sequence). The CDR3 bases are TGTGCCAGCAGCCCCGGCGGGAGGGACTATGGCTACACCTTC. Amino acids: CASSPGGRDYGYTF.

V is TRBV11-1 and J is TRBJ1-2, with 7 bases that match TRBD1. Germline CDR1 and CDR2: SGHAT and FQDESV (reference sequence). The CDR3 contains 14 residues. Trimming at V came to 5 bases and at J to 8 bases, leaving 11 bases not matched to a gene. DNA for the CDR3: TGTGCCAGCAGCGTCCGACAGGGCCGTTGGGGCTACACCTTC. Translation: CASSVRQGRWGYTF. Using reference TRBV11-1 and TRBJ1-2 for the parts outside the CDR3, the full variable domain is EAEVAQSPRYKITEKSQAVAFWCDPISGHATLYWYRQILGQGPELLVQFQDESVVDDSQLPKDRFSAERLKGVDSTLKIQPAELGDSAMYLCASSVRQGRWGYTFGSGTRLTVV.

This clone occurred a few times. This CDR3 reads CASSLGGGSDTQYF. The DNA of the CDR3 is TGTGCCAGCAGCTTAGGGGGGGGGTCAGATACGCAGTATTTT. The chain couples TRBV7-7 to TRBJ2-3; 7 bases agree with TRBD2. Losses at the gene ends were 1 base for V and 4 bases for J; bases not matched to a gene: 2. The CDR3 length is 14 residues. CDR1 SSHAT and CDR2 FNYEAQ come from the germline V gene (reference sequence).

The V and J genes are TRBV19 and TRBJ1-1, with D unclear. Germline V gives CDR1 LNHDA, CDR2 SQIVND (reference sequence). The V end lost 3 bases, the J end lost 2 bases, and 4 bases lay between the germline ends. The CDR3 covers 12 residues. The CDR3 protein is CASSMGNTEAFF. The CDR3 DNA reads as TGTGCCAGTAGTATGGGCAACACTGAAGCTTTCTTT.

This chain joins TRBV28 and TRBJ1-4, with TRBD1 matching 10 bases. The CDR3 has 15 residues. The V gene end was trimmed by 6 bases and the J gene end by 14 bases; junction bases not matched to a gene: 15. Germline V CDR1 and CDR2: MDHEN, SYDVKM. The CDR3 sequence: CASRPGGQGTKGLFF. The CDR3 DNA reads as TGTGCCAGCAGACCAGGGGGACAGGGGACCAAGGGGCTGTTTTTT.

This clone was observed a single time. The gene calls are TRBV25-1 and TRBJ1-4, with 7 bases matching TRBD1. In germline, CDR1 is MGHDK, CDR2 SYGVNS. This CDR3 is 15 amino acids long. V lost 2 bases and J lost 12; bases outside the gene matches: 12. CDR3 region: CASSEVGQGEVELFF. In nucleotides, the CDR3 is TGTGCCAGCAGTGAAGTCGGGCAGGGGGAAGTAGAACTGTTTTTT.

This clone has just a few counts. This chain joins TRBV4-2 and TRBJ2-3, with 11 nucleotides matching TRBD2. This CDR3 is built from 16 residues. CDR1 and CDR2 (germline): LGHNA, YNFKEQ. V shed 0 bases, J shed 5 bases, and the junction held 4 bases outside the gene matches. In nucleotides, the CDR3 is TGTGCCAGCAGCCAAGAAAAAACTAGCGGGGGAGATACGCAGTATTTT. Protein product: CASSQEKTSGGDTQYF.

The rearrangement joins TRBV4-2 to TRBJ2-1; 16 nucleotides line up with TRBD2. Germline V gene data show CDR1 as LGHNA and CDR2 as YNFKEQ. The CDR3 contains 19 residues. The junction had 6 bases not matched to a gene; V was cut back by 4 bases and J by 0 bases. CDR3 bases: TGTGCCAGCAGCCGGGGACTAGCGGGGGGGTTGAGCTCCTACAATGAGCAGTTCTTC. As protein: CASSRGLAGGLSSYNEQFF.

This clone was recorded once. The DNA of the CDR3 is TGTGCCAGCAGTGAAATTCGGCGACTAGCGGGAGGGCCGAGATACAATGAGCAGTTCTTC. This codes for CASSEIRRLAGGPRYNEQFF. The chain has TRBV6-1 and TRBJ2-1; TRBD2 aligns across 14 bases. The CDR3 length is 20 residues. With V trimmed by 2 bases and J by 4 bases, 13 bases remained unmatched. Looked up from germline, CDR1 is MNHNS and CDR2 is SASEGT.

In this sample, this clone turned up a few times. The rearrangement uses TRBV5-5 and TRBJ1-5; no definite D call. The CDR3 has 15 residues. Germline values: CDR1 SGHKS, CDR2 YYEKEE (reference sequence). Between the trimmed V and J ends, which lost 3 bases and 6 bases, there was a span of 16 bases. CDR3 region: CASSSDTQRGQPQHF. The CDR3 bases are TGTGCCAGCAGCTCCGACACCCAACGTGGTCAGCCCCAGCATTTT.

This rearrangement joins TRBV28 to TRBJ1-5, with D perhaps matching TRBD1 (6 bases). Germline V gives CDR1 MDHEN, CDR2 SYDVKM. This CDR3 is 16 amino acids long. Trimming left V 1 base short and J 5 bases short, with 15 bases between. In DNA, the CDR3 is TGTGCCAGCAGTTTATCTGTGGGGGCAATCTATCAGCCCCAGCATTTT. Its translation is CASSLSVGAIYQPQHF.

The chain couples TRBV29-1 to TRBJ1-2; D not certain. Trimming shortened V by 3 bases and J by 2 bases, and 16 bases separated the two germline ends. The CDR3 length is 15 residues. CDR1 and CDR2 from the germline V gene are SQVTM and ANQGSEA. Written as DNA, the CDR3 is TGCAGCGTTGACGGAGGCAGGCGGCCCAACTATGGCTACACCTTC. It codes for CSVDGGRRPNYGYTF.

This clone was found a few times. The chain recombines TRBV29-1 with TRBJ2-7, with D perhaps TRBD2 (5 bases). This CDR3 comprises 13 residues. V gave up 6 bases and J gave up 3 bases, with 15 bases separating them. CDR1 SQVTM and CDR2 ANQGSEA come from the germline V gene. CDR3 protein: CSVSPGIFYEQYF. Written as DNA, the CDR3 is TGCAGCGTATCCCCCGGGATTTTCTACGAGCAGTACTTC.

The chain joins TRBV25-1 to TRBJ1-5; maybe TRBD1 (6 bases). The CDR3 sequence is 15 residues long. Germline CDR1 MGHDK, CDR2 SYGVNS. Trimming took off 5 bases at V and 3 bases at J, with 14 bases between the two ends. The CDR3 nucleotides read TGTGCCAGCAGTTTCGTAAGGGACACCAATCAGCCCCAGCATTTT. This encodes CASSFVRDTNQPQHF.

V gene TRBV28 combines with J gene TRBJ1-4, with D perhaps matching TRBD1 (5 bases). The CDR3 contains 16 residues. Germline CDR1 MDHEN, CDR2 SYDVKM. V lost 7 bases and J 7 bases, leaving 22 bases between the germline ends. DNA for the CDR3: TGTGCCAGCACTATCTCGGGCCCAGGGAGGGGTGAAAAACTGTTTTTT. This sequence encodes CASTISGPGRGEKLFF.

The CDR3 region is CASRGTSLVFF. The DNA of the CDR3 is TGTGCCAGCAGGGGGACTAGTCTGGTTTTCTTC. V is TRBV2 and J is TRBJ2-1; 8 nucleotides align to TRBD2. Unmatched junction bases numbered 8, after V lost 6 bases and J lost 16 bases. The germline gives CDR1 SNHLY, CDR2 FYNNEI. The length of the CDR3 is 11 residues. Full variable domain (missing parts from reference TRBV2 and TRBJ2-1): EPEVTQTPSHQVTQMGQEVILRCVPISNHLYFYWYRQILGQKVEFLVSFYNNEISEKSEIFDDQFSVERPDGSNFTLKIRSTKLEDSAMYFCASRGTSLVFFGPGTRLTVL.

The rearrangement joins TRBV9 to TRBJ2-3; 8 nucleotides line up with TRBD1. Germline trimming cut 2 bases from V and 2 bases from J; bases unmatched to any gene: 1. Germline CDR1 and CDR2: SGDLS and YYNGEE. The CDR3 consists of 14 residues. The CDR3: CASSVQGATDTQYF. The CDR3 nucleotides are TGTGCCAGCAGCGTTCAGGGGGCCACAGATACGCAGTATTTT.

V gene TRBV10-2 combines with J gene TRBJ2-7; D may be TRBD2 (6 bases). CDR3 length: 14 residues. CDR1 is WSHSY and CDR2 is SAAADI in the germline V gene. Between the trimmed V and J ends, which lost 2 bases and 4 bases, there was a span of 12 bases. Here the CDR3 reads CASSEAGMVYEQYF. The CDR3 bases are TGCGCCAGCAGTGAGGCGGGAATGGTTTACGAGCAGTACTTC.